This record concerns one TCR beta chain sequence. Its antigen is not identified. Healthy people donating bone marrow made up the donors. Donors showed nominal health when sampled, although they likely had unrecorded immune exposures. This specimen comes from a study of cytomegalovirus exposure and HLA in healthy donors. Overall study: Assignment to the Caucasian-associated ancestry cluster applied to approximately 80% of the approximately 400 genotyped donors.

PCR involved 60 Vbeta and 13 Jbeta primers. Sequencing used immunoSEQ multiplex PCR; TCRdb keeps in-frame clones, though not all of them. Of some 110,000 clones listed, approximately 81% are singletons. Study-level findings and limits: According to reports, the classifier identified cytomegalovirus status with high specificity and sensitivity.

The CDR3 totals 19 residues. The sequence came from a man under 40 in good health and CMV-seronegative. Sequencing was performed on PBMCs. This chain uses TRBV1 with TRBJ2-5; the table names TRBD2, a call not compared with the DNA. TRBV1 is assigned pseudogene status. The CDR3 region is CTSSRLDNLPGLQQETQYF. Written as DNA, the CDR3 is TGCACCAGCAGCCGACTTGACAATCTTCCGGGACTCCAGCAAGAGACCCAGTACTTC.